The T cell receptor (beta chain) described here comes from a study of OX40 agonist ivuxolimab in advanced cancers. As for the study in general: Eligibility rules accepted prior anti-PD-1, anti-PD-L1 or anti-CTLA-4 therapy, and 40% to 50% had some.

Germline V gene data show CDR1 as SGHTA and CDR2 as FQGNSA. After removal of 4 bases from V and 0 bases from J, the junction contained 18 bases not matched to a gene. The CDR3 is 19 residues long. The table came from immunoSEQ multiplex PCR; TCRdb's copy has only in-frame clones and leaves some out. Of 75,000 to 90,000 clones listed, approximately 89% are singletons. The receptor was isolated from an adult with an advanced solid tumor such as melanoma, head and neck, liver or kidney cancer. This specimen was CD4+ or CD8+ T cells sorted from blood, taken in a trial of the OX40 agonist ivuxolimab. The chain joins TRBV7-2 to TRBJ2-7; 7 bases line up with TRBD2. This CDR3 reads CASSSTLSRASGSSYEQYF. The CDR3 nucleotides are TGTGCCAGCAGCTCGACGCTTTCGCGCGCTAGCGGAAGCTCCTACGAGCAGTACTTC.